This entry lists 21 T cell receptor beta chains sequenced from one sample in a study of blood T cell repertoires in COVID-19. TCRdb's copy holds only in-frame clones and misses some; the assay was immunoSEQ multiplex PCR. In the table there are about 50,000 clones, approximately 82% of which are singletons. Sequenced: peripheral blood. All receptors come from a human donor in a cohort sampled during active COVID-19.

V usage is TRBV18 and J usage is TRBJ2-1; D is ambiguous. The V and J ends lost 3 bases and 7 bases respectively, with 19 bases between them. This CDR3 has 16 amino acids. CDR1 is KGHSH, CDR2 LQKENI, per germline. The CDR3 reads CASSPVAAAPGNEQFF. CDR3 coding DNA: TGTGCCAGCTCACCGGTTGCGGCCGCCCCCGGGAATGAGCAGTTCTTC. The full variable domain, completed using reference TRBV18 and TRBJ2-1, is NAGVMQNPRHLVRRRGQEARLRCSPMKGHSHVYWYRQLPEEGLKFMVYLQKENIIDESGMPKERFSAEFPKEGPSILRIQQVVRGDSAAYFCASSPVAAAPGNEQFFGPGTRLTVL.

V gene TRBV30 combines with J gene TRBJ1-6, with 7 positions matching TRBD1. Germline V gene data show CDR1 as GTSNPN and CDR2 as SVGIG (reference sequence). The CDR3 spans 16 residues. Trimming took 0 bases from V and 5 from J; bases not matched to a gene: 7. The CDR3 loop reads CAWSVRGGVNNSPLHF. CDR3 nucleotide sequence: TGTGCCTGGAGTGTAAGAGGGGGCGTCAATAATTCACCCCTCCACTTT.

The V call is TRBV30, the J call TRBJ2-5, with TRBD2 identical over 7 bases. The length of the CDR3 is 12 residues. Trimming took 1 base from V and 7 from J; bases not matched to a gene: 3. In germline, CDR1 is GTSNPN, CDR2 SVGIG (reference sequence). CDR3 nucleotides: TGTGCCTGGAGTGGGTCGGGGGGGACCCAGTACTTC. This translates into CAWSGSGGTQYF.

The chain carries TRBV6-2 or TRBV6-3 and TRBJ2-3; TRBD1 matches 8 bases. CDR1 is MNHEY and CDR2 is SVGEGT in the germline V gene. The CDR3 is made up of 14 amino acids. Trimming at V came to 6 bases and at J to 1 base, leaving 3 bases not matched to a gene. In DNA, the CDR3 is TGTGCCAGCAGCCGGGACAGGCGCACAGATACGCAGTATTTT. It is translated as CASSRDRRTDTQYF.

This chain links TRBV6-1 with TRBJ2-3; a weak D match, TRBD1 (5 bases). Germline lookup yields CDR1 MNHNS and CDR2 SASEGT. CDR3 size: 17 residues. Between the trimmed V and J ends, which lost 3 bases and 0 bases, there was a span of 16 bases. The CDR3 DNA is TGTGCCAGCAGTGACGCCGTGCCAGGGTCTAGCACAGATACGCAGTATTTT. Protein sequence: CASSDAVPGSSTDTQYF.

The count of this clone is one. The chain couples TRBV2 to TRBJ2-7, with D perhaps matching TRBD2 (5 bases). Between the trimmed V and J ends, which lost 6 bases and 8 bases, there was a span of 17 bases. The CDR3 totals 13 residues. Germline V gives CDR1 SNHLY, CDR2 FYNNEI. In DNA, the CDR3 is TGTGCCAGCAGCTCCGAAGGGAGAATTAAGCAGTACTTC. Translated: CASSSEGRIKQYF.

This clone was seen more than once but under ten times. V usage is TRBV5-1 and J usage is TRBJ2-3, with 10 bases lining up with TRBD2. V shed 3 bases, J shed 1 base, and the junction held 2 bases outside the gene matches. The CDR3 contains 15 residues. Germline V gene sequence: CDR1 SGHRS, CDR2 YFSETQ. The CDR3 DNA is TGCGCCAGCAGCTCTAGCGGGGGACGCACAGATACGCAGTATTTT. This encodes CASSSSGGRTDTQYF.

The rearrangement links TRBV7-9 to TRBJ1-3, with D possibly TRBD1 on 5 matching bases. The CDR3 length is 15 residues. V lost 6 bases, J lost 3 bases, and 15 bases lay in between. CDR1 SEHNR and CDR2 FQNEAQ come from the germline V gene (reference sequence). Here the CDR3 DNA reads TGTGCCAGCAGTTTTACGCTCGGGGGTGGAAACACCATATATTTT. It specifies CASSFTLGGGNTIYF.

Here the CDR3 reads CASILSYEQYF. The CDR3 nucleotides read TGTGCCAGCATATTATCGTACGAGCAGTACTTC. V gene TRBV6-4 combines with J gene TRBJ2-7; D is unclear. CDR3 size: 11 residues. The germline V gene encodes CDR1 MRHNA and CDR2 SNTAGT. Trimming stripped 7 bases from V and 4 bases from J, with 8 bases between.

This clone was seen more than once but under ten times. This chain connects TRBV2 to TRBJ2-3; 7 nucleotides line up with TRBD2. Germline V gene sequence: CDR1 SNHLY, CDR2 FYNNEI. The CDR3 has 13 amino acids. J gave up 4 bases and V 10 bases, and 8 bases lay outside the gene matches. This chain's CDR3 is CATYRTRADTQYF. The CDR3 nucleotides are TGTGCCACCTACCGGACTAGGGCAGATACGCAGTATTTT.

Of note for this clone: Other nucleotide sequences from this sample produce the same CDR3. The V call is TRBV28, the J call TRBJ1-2; D is possibly TRBD1 (5 bases). The germline V gene encodes CDR1 MDHEN and CDR2 SYDVKM. V was pared by 4 bases and J by 3 bases, with 15 bases between. This CDR3 is built from 15 residues. The DNA for the CDR3 is TGTGCCAGCAGTTCCTCGGCAGGGTCAGACTATGGCTACACCTTC. Amino acid sequence: CASSSSAGSDYGYTF.

The chain recombines TRBV10-3 with TRBJ2-3; TRBD2 agrees at 9 bases. The trim removed 10 bases at V and 3 bases at J, leaving 11 bases unmatched. Per germline, CDR1 ENHRY and CDR2 SYGVKD. The CDR3 contains 15 residues. CDR3 sequence reads: CASLDQRGATDTQYF. CDR3 sequence (DNA): TGTGCCAGCCTGGACCAGCGGGGGGCAACAGATACGCAGTATTTT.

V usage is TRBV2 and J usage is TRBJ2-2; D not resolved. From germline, CDR1 is SNHLY and CDR2 FYNNEI. The length of the CDR3 is 13 residues. V was pared by 6 bases and J by 5 bases, with 10 bases between. Written as DNA, the CDR3 is TGTGCCAGCAGGCCCGACTCTACCGGGGAGCTGTTTTTT. Amino acid sequence: CASRPDSTGELFF.

The chain carries TRBV5-1 and TRBJ2-5; perhaps TRBD2 as D (5 bases). The V end lost 0 bases, the J end lost 5 bases, and 14 bases lay between the germline ends. The CDR3 is 15 residues long. Germline values: CDR1 SGHRS, CDR2 YFSETQ. CDR3 sequence: CASSLGVAGMETQYF. In DNA, the CDR3 is TGCGCCAGCAGCTTGGGGGTCGCGGGTATGGAGACCCAGTACTTC.

A note on this clone: The identical CDR3 is also encoded by other nucleotide sequences in the sample. The chain employs TRBV20-1 and TRBJ1-2; D is unresolved. Trimming took off 6 bases at V and 2 bases at J, with 7 bases between the two ends. CDR1 and CDR2 from the germline V gene are DFQATT and SNEGSKA (reference sequence). The CDR3 is made up of 11 amino acids. CDR3 loop: CSAAGNYGYTF. DNA of the CDR3: TGCAGTGCGGCGGGGAACTATGGCTACACCTTC.

J is TRBJ2-4 and V is TRBV12-3 or TRBV12-4; a possible D gene is TRBD2 (5 bases). The CDR3 length is 13 residues. Trimming stripped 3 bases from V and 8 bases from J, with 11 bases between. The CDR3 DNA reads as TGTGCCAGCAGTTTTCGGGGTGGGGACATTCAGTACTTC. Its translation: CASSFRGGDIQYF.

This chain links TRBV19 with TRBJ1-4; D is perhaps TRBD1 (6 bases). Trimming pared 10 bases from V and 8 bases from J, leaving 17 bases between. The germline V gene has CDR1 LNHDA and CDR2 SQIVND (reference sequence). This CDR3 contains 13 residues. The CDR3 nucleotides are TGTGCCACCTCCTGGGGGGGCGCGGAAAAACTGTTTTTT. It codes for CATSWGGAEKLFF.

J is TRBJ1-1 and V is TRBV6-2 or TRBV6-3; the D gene is possibly TRBD1 (5 bases). This CDR3 region has 15 residues. The V and J ends lost 6 bases and 5 bases respectively, with 19 bases between them. Per the germline V gene, CDR1 is MNHEY and CDR2 is SVGEGT. CDR3 bases: TGTGCCAGCAGCCCGGGTTGGGGCTTTGTTACTGAAGCTTTCTTT. Its protein is CASSPGWGFVTEAFF.

V gene TRBV12-3 or TRBV12-4 combines with J gene TRBJ2-5; D call uncertain. This CDR3 is built from 11 residues. Trimming removed 10 bases from V and 4 bases from J, with 10 bases in between. CDR3 residues: CAIESAETQYF. CDR3 coding DNA: TGTGCCATCGAGAGCGCAGAGACCCAGTACTTC.

The chain joins TRBV5-1 to TRBJ2-5, with 8 bases that match TRBD2. J gave up 3 bases and V 3 bases, and 13 bases lay outside the gene matches. The germline V gene has CDR1 SGHRS and CDR2 YFSETQ. The CDR3 has 17 amino acids. In DNA, the CDR3 is TGCGCCAGCAGCTCATTTCGGGGCGGGGGGTCAAAAGAGACCCAGTACTTC. Its translation is CASSSFRGGGSKETQYF.

V and J are TRBV30 and TRBJ1-1; TRBD1 matches at 7 bases. V lost 7 bases, J lost 3 bases, and 5 bases stayed unmatched. Germline V gene data show CDR1 as GTSNPN and CDR2 as SVGIG (reference sequence). The CDR3 spans 12 residues. CDR3: CASSQGDTEAFF. CDR3 coding DNA: TGTGCCTCCTCCCAGGGGGACACTGAAGCTTTCTTT.